These 22 T cell receptor beta chains were all obtained from the same sample, sequenced in a study of graft-versus-host responses after intestinal transplantation. Here immunoSEQ multiplex PCR was the method, and the copy in TCRdb shows in-frame clones only, minus some. The repertoire has roughly 120,000 clones, roughly 96% of them found once; the top ten carry more than 2.5%. Their antigens remain unidentified. The sequences come from unstimulated CD8+ T cells sorted from spleen or lymph node cells, collected before intestinal transplant. Every receptor here comes from a human donor who received an intestinal transplant.

This chain joins TRBV6-5 and TRBJ1-5; D gene unclear. This CDR3 has 12 residues. V dropped 10 bases and J dropped 3 bases, with 10 bases sitting between them. The V gene's germline CDR1 is MNHEY and CDR2 SVGAGI. CDR3 residues: CATADINQPQHF. The DNA of the CDR3 is TGTGCCACCGCCGATATCAATCAGCCCCAGCATTTT.

The rearrangement links TRBV28 to TRBJ1-1, with D perhaps TRBD1 (5 bases). Germline values: CDR1 MDHEN, CDR2 SYDVKM. CDR3 length: 15 amino acids. V lost 7 bases and J 2 bases, leaving 17 bases between the germline ends. The CDR3 here is CASTFTGLGNTEAFF. CDR3 sequence (DNA): TGTGCCAGCACATTTACGGGGCTGGGTAACACTGAAGCTTTCTTT.

This clone came up once. The chain links TRBV15 to TRBJ2-7, with D possibly being TRBD1 (6 bases). V was trimmed by 3 bases and J by 3 bases, leaving 21 bases between them. The CDR3 runs 17 residues. Germline lookup yields CDR1 LNHNV and CDR2 YYDKDF (reference sequence). CDR3 sequence (DNA): TGTGCCACCAGCAGTACTCTCCGGGACACCTACTTCTACGAGCAGTACTTC. Protein product: CATSSTLRDTYFYEQYF.

The rearrangement joins TRBV2 to TRBJ2-4, with D tentatively TRBD2 (6 bases). The ends were cut back, 6 bases at V and 8 bases at J, with 32 bases in the middle. Germline CDR1 is SNHLY and CDR2 is FYNNEI. CDR3 length: 19 amino acids. For the CDR3, the DNA is TGTGCCAGCAGGGGGCCTCCCTGGGGGGACCTACGCTTAGGGGACATTCAGTACTTC. Its translation is CASRGPPWGDLRLGDIQYF.

In the case of this clone: Other DNA sequences of this sample code for an identical CDR3. This rearrangement joins TRBV5-4 to TRBJ2-2; maybe TRBD1 (6 bases). The CDR3 is 12 amino acids. CDR1 is SGHNT and CDR2 is YYREEE in the germline V gene (reference sequence). V gave up 2 bases and J gave up 7 bases, with 6 bases separating them. CDR3 sequence: CASSLGGGELFF. The CDR3 bases are TGTGCCAGCAGCTTAGGGGGCGGGGAGCTGTTTTTT.

The chain recombines TRBV19 with TRBJ2-6; D not resolved. This CDR3 comprises 13 residues. Trimming shortened V by 3 bases and J by 2 bases, and 2 bases separated the two germline ends. Germline V gives CDR1 LNHDA, CDR2 SQIVND (reference sequence). CDR3 residues: CASSMAGANVLTF. In DNA form, the CDR3 reads TGTGCCAGTAGTATGGCTGGGGCCAACGTCCTGACTTTC.

This sequence joins TRBV15 and TRBJ1-4, with 9 bases that match TRBD1. CDR1 is LNHNV and CDR2 is YYDKDF in the germline V gene (reference sequence). After removal of 6 bases from V and 6 bases from J, the junction contained 5 bases not matched to a gene. This CDR3 contains 14 residues. CDR3 nucleotides: TGTGCCACCAGAACGGGACAGGGCGATGAAAAACTGTTTTTT. Amino acids: CATRTGQGDEKLFF.

The chain recombines TRBV5-1 with TRBJ2-1, with TRBD2 as a possible D gene (5 bases). Deletions cut 8 bases from V and 7 bases from J, with 16 bases between. The CDR3 has 13 amino acids. Germline CDR1 is SGHRS and CDR2 is YFSETQ. The DNA for the CDR3 is TGCGCCAGTGCGAACGGAGGTTGGAATGAGCAGTTCTTC. This sequence encodes CASANGGWNEQFF.

This sequence joins TRBV4-3 and TRBJ2-1; TRBD2 agrees at 14 bases. The CDR3 contains 17 residues. V shed 5 bases, J shed 5 bases, and the junction held 8 bases outside the gene matches. In germline, CDR1 is LGHNA, CDR2 YSLEER. The DNA of the CDR3 is TGCGCCAGCAGCACCCGACTAGCGGGAGGGCGGAACAATGAGCAGTTCTTC. This gives the protein CASSTRLAGGRNNEQFF.

The V call is TRBV7-9, the J call TRBJ1-1, with TRBD1 matching over 8 bases. Germline lookup yields CDR1 SEHNR and CDR2 FQNEAQ (reference sequence). The V gene end was trimmed by 4 bases and the J gene end by 4 bases; junction bases not matched to a gene: 5. The CDR3 consists of 14 residues. The chain's CDR3 is CASSYVTGGTEAFF. As DNA, the CDR3 is TGTGCCAGCAGCTACGTAACAGGGGGCACTGAAGCTTTCTTT.

In regard to this clone: The germline gene is not matched at one end of the junction; a read error may be the cause. V usage is TRBV4-1 and J usage is TRBJ2-1; 11 nucleotides align to TRBD2. The CDR3 is 16 amino acids. Germline CDR1 and CDR2: MGHRA and YSYEKL. CDR3 coding DNA: TGTGCCAGCAGCCATATAGCGGGAGGGCTCAACAATGAGCAGTTCTTC. It encodes CASSHIAGGLNNEQFF.

The chain couples TRBV28 to TRBJ1-2, with unresolved D. Trimming stripped 7 bases from V and 2 bases from J, with 17 bases between. This CDR3 spans 15 amino acids. CDR1 is MDHEN, CDR2 SYDVKM, per germline. CDR3 region: CASTPGGVRNYGYTF. The CDR3 bases are TGTGCCAGCACCCCCGGCGGGGTACGAAACTATGGCTACACCTTC.

V and J are TRBV6-6 and TRBJ1-2, with a possible D match to TRBD1 (5 bases). Germline-derived CDR1 and CDR2 are MNHNY and SVGAGI (reference sequence). Trimming took off 4 bases at V and 7 bases at J, with 13 bases between the two ends. This CDR3 has 13 residues. Here the CDR3 DNA reads TGTGCCAGCAGTTTCAGGGTAGATAGTGGCTACACCTTC. Its protein is CASSFRVDSGYTF.

The V and J genes are TRBV4-3 and TRBJ2-7; D is ambiguous. The CDR3 is 15 residues long. Germline V gives CDR1 LGHNA, CDR2 YSLEER. Between the trimmed V and J ends, which lost 0 bases and 3 bases, there was a span of 12 bases. The CDR3 spells CASSQDRGWGYEQYF. The DNA of the CDR3 is TGCGCCAGCAGCCAAGATAGAGGATGGGGCTACGAGCAGTACTTC.

The V call is TRBV5-6, the J call TRBJ2-1; 8 bases line up with TRBD2. The CDR3 covers 15 residues. Germline V gene sequence: CDR1 SGHDT, CDR2 YYEEEE. After removal of 0 bases from V and 8 bases from J, the junction contained 7 bases not matched to a gene. The CDR3 sequence: CASSLGGSGVYEQFF. Here the CDR3 DNA reads TGTGCCAGCAGCTTGGGAGGTAGCGGGGTATATGAGCAGTTCTTC.

This rearrangement joins TRBV27 to TRBJ2-7, with 8 bases fitting TRBD2. Per germline, CDR1 MNHEY and CDR2 SMNVEV (reference sequence). The trim removed 5 bases at V and 2 bases at J, leaving 5 bases unmatched. This CDR3 is 14 amino acids long. The CDR3 coding sequence is TGTGCCAGCAGTCCCACTAGCGGCGCCTACGAGCAGTACTTC. Its protein is CASSPTSGAYEQYF.

The chain combines TRBV14 with TRBJ1-1; D uncertain. Trimming shortened V by 6 bases and J by 5 bases, and 16 bases separated the two germline ends. Germline lookup yields CDR1 SGHDN and CDR2 FVKESK. The CDR3 consists of 14 residues. The CDR3 DNA sequence: TGTGCCAGCAGTGGGTCGGCCAGGATGACTGAAGCTTTCTTT. Its protein is CASSGSARMTEAFF.

This clone was observed once. This chain links TRBV19 with TRBJ1-1, with 7 bases lining up with TRBD1. Germline loops: CDR1 LNHDA, CDR2 SQIVND (reference sequence). V lost 1 base, J lost 4 bases, and 9 bases stayed unmatched. The length of the CDR3 is 16 residues. The CDR3 DNA reads as TGTGCCAGTAGTATAGGGGCAGGGGGGCTGGCCACTGAAGCTTTCTTT. It translates to CASSIGAGGLATEAFF. The full variable domain, rest sourced from reference TRBV19 and TRBJ1-1, is DGGITQSPKYLFRKEGQNVTLSCEQNLNHDAMYWYRQDPGQGLRLIYYSQIVNDFQKGDIAEGYSVSREKKESFPLTVTSAQKNPTAFYLCASSIGAGGLATEAFFGQGTRLTVV.

This clone occurred once. The genes are TRBV9 and TRBJ2-1, with D hard to call. Deletions cut 0 bases from V and 7 bases from J, with 11 bases between. This CDR3 is 14 amino acids long. CDR1 is SGDLS, CDR2 YYNGEE, per germline. In DNA, the CDR3 is TGTGCCAGCAGCGTAGGGGCTAGTAATAATGAGCAGTTCTTC. Translated, it gives CASSVGASNNEQFF.

This chain links TRBV15 with TRBJ1-1; maybe TRBD1 (5 bases). The CDR3 consists of 15 residues. The germline V gene encodes CDR1 LNHNV and CDR2 YYDKDF (reference sequence). Trimming left V 8 bases short and J 0 bases short, with 16 bases between. CDR3 loop: CATSRWGEVNTEAFF. The CDR3 coding sequence is TGTGCCACCTCCCGTTGGGGGGAGGTGAACACTGAAGCTTTCTTT. The full variable domain, completed using reference TRBV15 and TRBJ1-1, is DAMVIQNPRYQVTQFGKPVTLSCSQTLNHNVMYWYQQKSSQAPKLLFHYYDKDFNNEADTPDNFQSRRPNTSFCFLDIRSPGLGDTAMYLCATSRWGEVNTEAFFGQGTRLTVV.

V and J are TRBV4-1 and TRBJ1-1; 7 nucleotides match TRBD1. Germline CDR1 is MGHRA and CDR2 is YSYEKL. The CDR3 consists of 14 residues. V gave up 2 bases and J gave up 6 bases; unmatched junction bases: 6. DNA for the CDR3: TGCGCCAGCAGCCAACCGACAGGGACCCCTGAAGCTTTCTTT. This sequence encodes CASSQPTGTPEAFF.

The chain carries TRBV27 and TRBJ2-7; 7 nucleotides line up with TRBD1. The CDR3 is made up of 13 amino acids. CDR1 and CDR2 from the germline V gene are MNHEY and SMNVEV (reference sequence). Trimming took 6 bases from V and 7 from J; bases not matched to a gene: 9. The CDR3 DNA is TGTGCCAGCAGCCAGGACAGGTTCCAGGAGCAGTACTTC. This sequence encodes CASSQDRFQEQYF.